This passage covers 8 T cell receptor beta chains from one sample sequenced in a study of T cells in Graves' hyperthyroidism and ophthalmopathy. Template material for amplifying TCR beta CDR3 regions consisted of RNA transcripts. HTBI primers drove first-round RT-PCR of the TCR CDR3. TCRdb ran MiXCR on the multiplex PCR reads and lists one entry per CDR3 protein. This sample has hundreds of thousands of distinct CDR3 sequences, with about 15% found just once. What was sequenced was blood. These receptors were collected from a woman aged 25 to 39 with Graves' hyperthyroidism that later progressed to Graves' ophthalmopathy.

Ten or more counts support this clonotype. The chain employs TRBV12-3 or TRBV12-4 and TRBJ1-2; D is undetermined. Trimming cost V 6 bases and J 3 bases, with 8 bases left between them. This CDR3 region has 12 residues. In DNA, the CDR3 is TGTGCCAGCAGCCTACAGTACTATGGCTACACCTTC. Its protein product is CASSLQYYGYTF.

In its sample, this clonotype was seen many times. V is TRBV6-1 and J is TRBJ2-5; 7 nucleotides line up with TRBD1. The J segment lost 7 bases and the V segment lost 10 bases, leaving 15 bases of the junction unmatched. This CDR3 has 14 amino acids. Germline V gene sequence: CDR1 MNHNS, CDR2 SASEGT. The CDR3 sequence is CATGRDSAVGTQYF. The CDR3, as DNA: TGTGCCACCGGAAGGGACAGCGCCGTCGGGACCCAGTACTTC.

This clonotype was picked up many times. This rearrangement joins TRBV12-3 or TRBV12-4 to TRBJ1-2, with a weak D call TRBD1 (5 bases). Trimming removed 6 bases from V and 3 bases from J, with 11 bases in between. The CDR3 runs 13 residues. CDR3 DNA: TGTGCCAGCAGACTGGGGGTGGACTATGGCTACACCTTC. The encoded protein is CASRLGVDYGYTF.

The rearrangement links TRBV19 to TRBJ1-2, with unresolved D. The V gene's germline CDR1 is LNHDA and CDR2 SQIVND (reference sequence). Trimming took 1 base from V and 6 from J, leaving 15 bases between them. The CDR3 is made up of 15 amino acids. The CDR3 nucleotides read TGTGCCAGTAGTATAGGAGTCCCGCCCCCCCATGGCTACACCTTC. Protein sequence: CASSIGVPPPHGYTF.

In its sample, this clonotype was seen many times. J is TRBJ2-7 and V is TRBV30, with D possibly TRBD1 on 6 matching bases. Between the trimmed V and J ends, which lost 2 bases and 4 bases, there was a span of 6 bases. The CDR3 is 11 amino acids. Germline-derived CDR1 and CDR2 are GTSNPN and SVGIG (reference sequence). The CDR3 spells CAWSTGYEQYF. The CDR3 nucleotides are TGTGCCTGGAGTACAGGGTACGAGCAGTACTTC. Variable domain in full (rest from reference TRBV30 and TRBJ2-7): SQTIHQWPATLVQPVGSPLSLECTVEGTSNPNLYWYRQAAGRGLQLLFYSVGIGQISSEVPQNLSASRPQDRQFILSSKKLLLSDSGFYLCAWSTGYEQYFGPGTRLTVT.

This clonotype was seen just once. The chain combines TRBV12-5 with TRBJ2-7; either TRBD1 or TRBD2 may supply D (5 bases each). The CDR3 is 16 residues long. The germline gives CDR1 LGHNT, CDR2 FRNRAP. The ends were cut back, 3 bases at V and 4 bases at J, with 19 bases in the middle. CDR3 bases: TGTGCTAGTGGTTTTTCTACGGGCCAGGGAGAGTACGAGCAGTACTTC. It specifies CASGFSTGQGEYEQYF.

Ten or more counts support this clonotype. V usage is TRBV7-2 and J usage is TRBJ2-5, with TRBD2 matching 9 bases. Germline CDR1 SGHTA, CDR2 FQGNSA. There are 14 residues in the CDR3. J was trimmed by 5 bases and V by 3 bases; bases with no gene match: 4. The CDR3 spells CASSLRGRAETQYF. In DNA, the CDR3 is TGTGCCAGCAGCTTGCGCGGGAGGGCCGAGACCCAGTACTTC.

The chain employs TRBV18 and TRBJ1-2; no firm D call. Germline CDR1 KGHSH, CDR2 LQKENI. Trimming removed 2 bases at V and 0 bases at J, with 7 bases between. CDR3 length: 14 amino acids. CDR3 loop: CASSPKLTNYGYTF. In nucleotides, the CDR3 is TGTGCCAGCTCACCAAAGCTTACTAACTATGGCTACACCTTC.